This T cell receptor beta chain originates from a study of blood T cell repertoires in COVID-19. The germline CDR1 and CDR2 sequences are KGHSH and LQKENI. The CDR3 loop spans 14 amino acids. Unmatched junction bases numbered 3, after V lost 4 bases and J lost 3 bases. Original handling: Amplification from reference gene primers served as the basis for estimated nucleated cell counts. Only in-frame clones appear in the TCRdb table, and some are missing; sequencing was by immunoSEQ multiplex PCR. Clone size and V and J calls were adopted from that table, with D and trimming inferred from the DNA. The data contain more than 150,000 clones, less than 90% of them singletons.

The sequencing sample was made of peripheral blood. The receptor was isolated from a woman between 65 and 79 years old with acute or convalescent COVID-19. The chain joins TRBV18 to TRBJ2-3, with 8 bases matching TRBD2. The DNA of the CDR3 is TGTGCCAGCTCACAACGACTAGCGACAGATACGCAGTATTTT. Its protein is CASSQRLATDTQYF.